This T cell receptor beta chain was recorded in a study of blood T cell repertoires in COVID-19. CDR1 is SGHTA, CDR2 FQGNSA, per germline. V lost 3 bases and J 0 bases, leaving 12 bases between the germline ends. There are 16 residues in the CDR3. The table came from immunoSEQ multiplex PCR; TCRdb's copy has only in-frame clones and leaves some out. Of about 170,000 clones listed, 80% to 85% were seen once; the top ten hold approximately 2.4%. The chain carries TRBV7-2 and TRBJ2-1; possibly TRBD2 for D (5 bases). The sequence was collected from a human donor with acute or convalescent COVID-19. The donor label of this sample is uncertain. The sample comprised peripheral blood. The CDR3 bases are TGTGCCAGCAGCTTTGGAGCGGCAAGCTCCTACAATGAGCAGTTCTTC. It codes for CASSFGAASSYNEQFF. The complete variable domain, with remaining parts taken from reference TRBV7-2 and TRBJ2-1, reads GAGVSQSPSNKVTEKGKDVELRCDPISGHTALYWYRQSLGQGLEFLIYFQGNSAPDKSGLPSDRFSAERTGGSVSTLTIQRTQQEDSAVYLCASSFGAASSYNEQFFGPGTRLTVL.